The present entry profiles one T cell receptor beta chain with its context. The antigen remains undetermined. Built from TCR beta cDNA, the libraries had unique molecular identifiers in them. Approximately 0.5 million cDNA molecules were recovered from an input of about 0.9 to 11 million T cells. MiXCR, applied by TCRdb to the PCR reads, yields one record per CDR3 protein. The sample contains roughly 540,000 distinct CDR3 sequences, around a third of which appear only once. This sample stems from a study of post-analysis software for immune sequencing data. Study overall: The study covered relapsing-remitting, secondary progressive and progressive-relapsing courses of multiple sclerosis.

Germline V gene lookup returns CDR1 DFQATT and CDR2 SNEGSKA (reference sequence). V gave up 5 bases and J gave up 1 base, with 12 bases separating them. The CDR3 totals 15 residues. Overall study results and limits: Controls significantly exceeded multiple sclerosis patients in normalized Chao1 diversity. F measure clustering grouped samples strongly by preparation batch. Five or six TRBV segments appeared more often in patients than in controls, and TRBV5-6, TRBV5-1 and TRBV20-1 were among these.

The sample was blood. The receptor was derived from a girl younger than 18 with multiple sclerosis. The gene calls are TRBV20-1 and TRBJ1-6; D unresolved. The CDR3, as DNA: TGCAGTGCTCATTCTCCGGGATCCTATAATTCACCCCTCCACTTT. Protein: CSAHSPGSYNSPLHF.